This TCR beta chain was sequenced for a study of CXCR3-negative and CXCR3-positive naive CD8 T cells. The study's findings and limits: Against CXCR3-negative naive cells, CXCR3-positive naive cells showed more hydrophobic TRB CDR3s. Both naive subsets, CXCR3-negative and CXCR3-positive, displayed similar TRBV-TRBJ usage, unlike memory cells.

This CDR3 has 16 residues. Looked up from germline, CDR1 is SGHVS and CDR2 is FQNEAQ. cDNA libraries for TRB were generated by 5' RACE incorporating UMI labels. TCRdb reanalyzed the 5' RACE reads, giving one entry per CDR3 protein sequence and no DNA. The sample table includes over 70,000 distinct CDR3 sequences. Remarks on this clonotype: As yet, its antigen is unknown.

The specimen sequenced was naive CXCR3+ CD8+ T cells from blood. Described subset: CD45RO-CCR7+CD27+CD95- naive CD8+ T cells expressing CXCR3 (TNR3+). J is TRBJ1-1 and V is TRBV7-8; TCRdb outputs TRBD1, but without DNA this stays unchecked. The sequence derives from a human donor in good health. Some clones in this sample may be carry-over from other donors' samples. This CDR3 is CASSKRDRLEAAEAFF.